This T cell receptor beta chain emerged from a study of glioma-infiltrating T cells after dendritic cell vaccination (dated by TCRdb to the mid-2010s). About the study as a whole: Of the 15 or so glioblastoma patients in the cohort, all drawn from Phase I and II dendritic cell vaccination trials, 9 were newly diagnosed and 6 had recurrent disease. Deep sequencing of TCR beta CDR3 regions was used to quantify tumor-infiltrating lymphocyte content and compare tumor and blood repertoires in dendritic cell-vaccinated glioblastoma patients. Between the early 2000s and the early 2010s, the patients were given dendritic cell vaccination pulsed with autologous tumor lysate. Survival after dendritic cell vaccination was correlated with TCR sequencing metrics, such as TIL content and the overlap between tumor and blood repertoires. The vaccine was prepared from monocyte-derived dendritic cells that were cultured for 6 to 7 days with IL-4 and GM-CSF and then pulsed overnight with autologous tumor lysate. Three intradermal dendritic cell vaccine injections were administered to patients at biweekly intervals in the arm below the axilla. Overall study outcomes, separate from this receptor: TCR clonality showed no direct relationship with survival, which suggests that a diverse polyclonal response may be important. The response model built on TCR overlap across three groups was characterized as speculative, with prospective validation still needed. The cohort was small and heterogeneous, and full blood and tumor sets were available for few patients, with initial-recurrent tumor pairs available for even fewer patients. Higher estimated pretreatment TIL content predicted longer time to progression and overall survival after dendritic cell vaccination.

TCRB CDR3 regions were amplified from approximately 2 ug genomic DNA, or all available DNA if less, using the immunoSEQ assay. The multiplex PCR relied on 60 forward primers for TCR V beta segments and 13 reverse primers for J beta segments. To estimate the number of reads per starting template, synthetic control templates were added to each sample at limiting dilution. The Illumina HiSeq System generated sequencing reads of 87 bp. Under the source paper's analysis protocol: PCR and sequencing errors were removed by merging closely related sequences with a nearest neighbor algorithm. TCR overlap was measured as the percentage of unique tumor TCR beta sequences also present in the same patient's peripheral blood. Entries here come from immuneACCESS through TCRdb and include only in-frame sequences with V and J called. Some clones fail to appear in such tables; in the studies checked, an unresolved V gene covers under half of the shortfall, and the cause of the remainder is unknown. V and J calls and clone size are those listed in that table; D and trimming were worked out from the DNA. The sample has around 96,000 clones on record, approximately 81% of them singletons. The ten largest make up around 6% of the sample.

A remark on this clone: Its antigen is still unknown. Base qualities are missing; no much larger clone stands one base away.

Patients were selected for having adequate residual fresh-frozen tumor tissue and more than two years of available survival data. None of the glioblastoma patients carried an isocitrate dehydrogenase mutation, although molecular status otherwise varied. PBMC were collected before vaccination, two weeks after the third vaccination, and at tumor progression if progression occurred. The Qiagen DNeasy Blood extraction Kit was used to extract genomic DNA. A distance of 12 bases separates the germline ends of V and J, which lose 1 base and 0 bases respectively. The CDR3 numbers 16 residues from cysteine through phenylalanine. The read is trimmed to its CDR3 DNA, 48 bases read in frame from base 1. The germline V gene specifies ENHRY as CDR1 and SYGVKD as CDR2.

This clonotype originated in a human donor with glioblastoma. The starting material was blood, obtained before dendritic cell vaccination. This chain is built from TRBV10-3 and TRBJ1-2, with the D gene call left open. The CDR3 has the sequence CAISELEAPSNYGYTF. The sequenced DNA: TGTGCCATCAGTGAGTTGGAAGCGCCTTCTAACTATGGCTACACCTTC.